This is a list of T cell receptor beta chains from one sample in a study of regulatory T cells in long-lasting Graves disease. Each CDR3 protein gets one entry after TCRdb re-called the multiplex PCR reads with MiXCR. The sample includes about 440,000 distinct CDR3 sequences, about 16% seen only once; the top ten take 15% to 20%. These sequences were also reported in another study, on T cells in Graves' hyperthyroidism and ophthalmopathy.

Sample: peripheral blood mononuclear cells (PBMCs), taken at new diagnosis, from a patient treated with antithyroid drugs. These receptors were taken from a woman aged 30 to 39 with Graves disease. The CDR3 runs from the conserved cysteine through the conserved F or W. D genes are given only for firm matches. For some rows the clone size is stated as once, few or many, or as a class when expanded; others skip it.

TRBV15,TRBD2,TRBJ2-1,many,CATSRALAGGNEQFF,TGTGCCACCAGCAGAGCGCTAGCGGGAGGCAATGAGCAGTTCTTC
TRBV12-3/TRBV12-4,.,TRBJ2-7,many,CASSSIYEQYF,TGTGCCAGCAGTTCAATTTACGAGCAGTACTTC
TRBV11-1,TRBD1,TRBJ1-1,many,CASSPKTGGETEAFF,TGTGCCAGCAGCCCGAAGACAGGGGGGGAAACTGAAGCTTTCTTT
TRBV11-2,TRBD2,TRBJ2-1,many,CASSLVRGGAWNEQFF,TGTGCCAGCAGCTTAGTACGGGGGGGAGCTTGGAATGAGCAGTTCTTC
TRBV12-3/TRBV12-4,.,TRBJ1-4,many,CASSLFSIEGWGKTNEKLFF,TGTGCCAGCAGTTTATTTTCGATCGAGGGATGGGGCAAGACTAATGAAAAACTGTTTTTT
TRBV2,.,TRBJ2-2,.,CASSGFNTGELFF,TGTGCCAGCAGCGGGTTTAACACCGGGGAGCTGTTTTTT
TRBV20-1,.,TRBJ1-1,many,CSAREGAGLNTEAFF,TGCAGTGCTAGAGAAGGGGCAGGGTTGAACACTGAAGCTTTCTTT
TRBV19,TRBD2,TRBJ2-2,.,CASIYHSRGVGNTGELFF,TGTGCCAGTATATACCATTCTCGGGGGGTAGGGAACACCGGGGAGCTGTTTTTT
TRBV30,.,TRBJ2-7,many,CAARGWERTYEQYF,TGTGCCGCGAGAGGGTGGGAGCGCACCTACGAGCAGTACTTC
TRBV20-1,.,TRBJ2-7,many,CSARATGSYEQYF,TGCAGTGCTAGGGCCACAGGATCCTACGAGCAGTACTTC
TRBV28,.,TRBJ2-1,few,CASSTTETNNEQFF,TGTGCCAGCAGTACAACCGAGACTAACAATGAGCAGTTCTTC
TRBV6-5,TRBD1,TRBJ2-7,.,CASSFGIGTGAHEQYF,TGTGCCAGCAGTTTTGGTATAGGGACAGGGGCCCACGAGCAGTACTTC
TRBV12-3/TRBV12-4,.,TRBJ2-5,many,CASSLRQMQETQYF,TGTGCCAGCAGTTTGCGGCAGATGCAAGAGACCCAGTACTTC
TRBV29-1,.,TRBJ2-7,many,CSVDGGHEQYF,TGCAGCGTTGACGGGGGGCACGAGCAGTACTTC
TRBV29-1,.,TRBJ2-1,.,CSVEASSLEQFF,TGCAGCGTTGAAGCTAGCTCCCTTGAGCAGTTCTTC
TRBV30,.,TRBJ1-5,many,CAWSNEAWNQPQHF,TGTGCCTGGAGTAATGAGGCCTGGAATCAGCCCCAGCATTTT
TRBV28,.,TRBJ1-4,many,CASSSRPELFF,TGTGCCAGCAGTTCCCGACCCGAACTGTTTTTT
TRBV20-1,TRBD2,TRBJ2-1,many,CSARDWTSRTYNEQFF,TGCAGTGCTAGAGATTGGACTAGTCGAACCTACAATGAGCAGTTCTTC
TRBV9,.,TRBJ2-1,few,CASSVDGDYNEQFF,TGTGCCAGCAGCGTAGACGGGGATTACAATGAGCAGTTCTTC
TRBV13,TRBD1,TRBJ1-2,many,CASSPRSSTGLNGYTF,TGTGCCAGCAGCCCCCGTTCCTCGACAGGGTTAAATGGCTACACCTTC
TRBV6-5,.,TRBJ1-3,.,CASSSNTIYF,TGTGCCAGCAGTTCAAACACCATATATTTT
TRBV7-7,.,TRBJ2-1,many,CASSLMERDEQFF,TGTGCCAGCAGCTTAATGGAAAGGGATGAGCAGTTCTTC
TRBV10-3,.,TRBJ2-4,.,CAISESMGGAAKNIQYF,TGTGCCATCAGTGAGTCGATGGGGGGCGCAGCCAAAAACATTCAGTACTTC
TRBV6-1,.,TRBJ2-7,many,CATSRDRFNYEQYF,TGTGCCACTTCGAGAGACAGGTTCAACTACGAGCAGTACTTC
TRBV20-1,.,TRBJ2-5,many,CSAGRFQETQYF,TGCAGTGCCGGACGGTTCCAAGAGACCCAGTACTTC
TRBV5-4,.,TRBJ2-6,.,CASSFTGPGANVLTF,TGTGCCAGCAGCTTTACAGGGCCCGGGGCCAACGTCCTGACTTTC
TRBV19,.,TRBJ2-6,few,CASKPGRSSGANVLTF,TGTGCCAGTAAACCGGGACGAAGCTCTGGGGCCAACGTCCTGACTTTC
TRBV18,TRBD1,TRBJ2-7,many,CASSPSGTGFGEQYF,TGTGCCAGCTCACCTTCGGGGACAGGGTTCGGGGAGCAGTACTTC
TRBV10-3,TRBD2,TRBJ2-1,few,CAISRSGIAYNEQFF,TGTGCCATCAGTCGTAGCGGGATAGCCTACAATGAGCAGTTCTTC
TRBV28,.,TRBJ1-2,many,CASSLGDRRGNGYTF,TGTGCCAGCAGTTTAGGGGACCGTCGAGGGAATGGCTACACCTTC
TRBV4-1,TRBD2,TRBJ2-7,.,CASSQEASGSYEQYF,TGCGCCAGCAGCCAAGAGGCTAGCGGGAGTTACGAGCAGTACTTC
TRBV12-3/TRBV12-4,.,TRBJ2-2,few,CASINSGWHPGELFF,TGTGCCAGCATAAATTCGGGATGGCACCCCGGGGAGCTGTTTTTT
TRBV2,.,TRBJ1-1,many,CASARDPNTEAFF,TGTGCCAGCGCCCGGGACCCTAACACTGAAGCTTTCTTT
TRBV19,.,TRBJ2-1,.,CASADGSSYNEQFF,TGTGCCAGTGCGGACGGGAGCTCCTACAATGAGCAGTTCTTC
TRBV2,.,TRBJ1-1,many,CASRAGVGRSEAFF,TGTGCCAGCAGAGCAGGGGTCGGGAGGTCTGAAGCTTTCTTT
TRBV2,TRBD1,TRBJ1-2,many,CASSGGQGRNYGYTF,TGTGCCAGCAGTGGAGGACAGGGAAGGAACTATGGCTACACCTTC
TRBV2,.,TRBJ2-7,many,CASKGGSVRTYEQYF,TGTGCCAGCAAAGGAGGGTCTGTGAGGACCTACGAGCAGTACTTC
TRBV4-1,.,TRBJ1-5,.,CASSQDPFDRPLNQPQHF,TGCGCCAGCAGCCAGGACCCTTTCGACAGGCCCCTTAATCAGCCCCAGCATTTT
TRBV6-1,TRBD1,TRBJ2-5,many,CASSPDRDQETQYF,TGTGCCAGCAGCCCCGACAGGGACCAAGAGACCCAGTACTTC
TRBV7-8,.,TRBJ2-1,many,CASSLAGTANNEQFF,TGTGCCAGCAGCTTAGCCGGGACTGCCAACAATGAGCAGTTCTTC
TRBV4-1,.,TRBJ2-7,.,CASSQDTSRRAGGYEQYF,TGCGCCAGCAGCCAAGATACTAGCCGGAGGGCAGGGGGCTACGAGCAGTACTTC
TRBV4-1,.,TRBJ2-7,few,CASSQEPTTGTYYEQYF,TGCGCCAGCAGCCAAGAACCAACTACCGGGACTTACTACGAGCAGTACTTC